This T cell receptor beta chain stems from a study of cytomegalovirus exposure and HLA in healthy donors. As for this clone: Its target is not known.

Points from the study as a whole: In a later analysis, across HLA loci, associated TCR counts were highest for DRB1, lowest for HLA-C.

A multiplex PCR was run with 60 Vbeta primers and 13 Jbeta primers. The table came from immunoSEQ multiplex PCR; TCRdb's copy has only in-frame clones and leaves some out. The sample contains 200,000 or so clones, around 73% of which appear only once. This CDR3 is built from 14 residues. CDR1 is SGDLS, CDR2 YYNGEE, per germline. V was pared by 4 bases and J by 6 bases, with 15 bases between. Sample: PBMCs. The source is a woman in her twenties or thirties in good health and CMV-seronegative. The J gene is TRBJ2-3, the V gene TRBV9; TRBD1 is a possible D gene (5 bases). The CDR3 DNA is TGTGCCAGCAGCCCCGACAGTCGTCGGGATACGCAGTATTTT. This gives the protein CASSPDSRRDTQYF.